This record concerns one T cell receptor beta chain sequence. The CDR3 is made up of 15 amino acids. How the authors handled the data: The assay estimated nucleated cells by amplifying reference gene primers. TCRdb keeps only in-frame clones here, not all; method: immunoSEQ multiplex PCR. For V, J and clone size, that table is used; D and trimming come from the DNA. Among hundreds of thousands of clones, 80% to 90% were seen once, and the ten largest hold 3%. This entry belongs to a study of blood T cell repertoires in COVID-19. On the study more broadly: The United States, Italy and Spain supplied acute and convalescent COVID-19 samples. In each case, the material was cDNA or gDNA derived from T cells, B-cell-depleted T cells, or PBMCs.

During active infection, Seattle patients enrolled and were then monitored through disease. The rearrangement links TRBV1 to TRBJ2-5; whether TRBD2, the table's D call, matches the DNA was not checked. TRBV1 is tagged as a pseudogene. The sequence came from a woman aged 25 to 39 with COVID-19, enrolled during active disease. The sample taken for sequencing was peripheral blood. In DNA form, the CDR3 reads TGCACCAGCAGCCAAGTTGCGGGGGGCCAAGAGACCCAGTACTTC. This encodes CTSSQVAGGQETQYF.